One sample yielded the 26 T cell receptor beta chains listed below, sequenced in a study of Graves' ophthalmopathy and Graves' hyperthyroidism. RNA transcripts provided the template for amplifying TCR beta CDR3 regions. RT-PCR was first run with HTBI primers, then multiplex PCR in a second round. TCRdb redid the calling of the multiplex PCR reads with MiXCR, one entry per CDR3 protein. This sample has 170,000 or so distinct CDR3 sequences; 30% to 45% occur once, and the top ten carry roughly 8.9%. The sample comprised peripheral blood. Receptors originate from a young man with Graves' ophthalmopathy.

The CDR3 region has the DNA TGTGCCAGCAGTTTATTCAGGGGCGATTCGCCCCAGCATTTT. It is translated as CASSLFRGDSPQHF. This chain joins TRBV12-3 or TRBV12-4 and TRBJ1-5; TRBD1 might be the D (6 bases). The V and J ends lost 2 bases and 9 bases respectively, with 14 bases between them. The CDR3 is made up of 14 amino acids.

V gene TRBV12-3 or TRBV12-4 combines with J gene TRBJ1-1; D is unresolved. This CDR3 has 12 amino acids. The V gene lost 6 bases and the J gene lost 3 bases, with 8 bases spanning the gap. CDR3 nucleotides: TGTGCCAGCAGCCCCGCTGACACTGAAGCTTTCTTT. It codes for CASSPADTEAFF.

This clonotype was picked up many times. The rearrangement uses TRBV25-1 and TRBJ2-2; weak D call: TRBD1 (5 bases). The CDR3 length is 15 residues. The germline gives CDR1 MGHDK, CDR2 SYGVNS. V lost 2 bases and J 0 bases, leaving 7 bases between the germline ends. The CDR3 bases are TGTGCCAGCAGTGAACTCAGGGCGAACACCGGGGAGCTGTTTTTT. Its protein is CASSELRANTGELFF.

The chain combines TRBV12-3 or TRBV12-4 with TRBJ2-7, with a tentative D call TRBD2 (5 bases). This CDR3 spans 15 amino acids. Trimming removed 4 bases from V and 2 bases from J, with 15 bases in between. The CDR3 sequence is CASSYNTGIPYEQYF. The CDR3 coding sequence is TGTGCCAGCAGTTATAACACCGGGATCCCCTACGAGCAGTACTTC.

This clonotype was seen at least ten times. The rearrangement uses TRBV12-5 and TRBJ1-2; D not certain. Germline V CDR1 and CDR2: LGHNT, FRNRAP. CDR3 length: 16 residues. V was trimmed by 7 bases and J by 2 bases, leaving 20 bases between them. This chain's CDR3 is CASALRRAVPNYGYTF. The CDR3 coding sequence is TGTGCTAGTGCACTGAGGAGGGCAGTTCCCAACTATGGCTACACCTTC.

Remarks on this clonotype: Lacking the conserved final phenylalanine or tryptophan, this CDR3 likely reflects a read error. V gene TRBV28 combines with J gene TRBJ2-5, with TRBD2 matching 11 bases. This CDR3 comprises 18 residues. CDR1 and CDR2 (germline): MDHEN, SYDVKM. V was clipped by 4 bases and J by 2 bases; unmatched bases: 12. The CDR3 reads CASSSPRHSGRVQETQYL. The CDR3 DNA reads as TGTGCCAGCAGTTCCCCACGACATAGCGGGAGGGTGCAAGAGACCCAGTACCTC.

This clonotype has a count of ten or more. The V call is TRBV6-2 or TRBV6-3, the J call TRBJ2-2, with a tentative D call TRBD2 (5 bases). This CDR3 contains 13 residues. Germline V gene sequence: CDR1 MNHEY, CDR2 SVGEGT. Between the trimmed V and J ends, which lost 7 bases and 2 bases, there was a span of 8 bases. The CDR3 region has the DNA TGTGCCAGCAAGGAGGATAACACCGGGGAGCTGTTTTTT. This gives the protein CASKEDNTGELFF.

This clonotype was seen at least ten times. V usage is TRBV19 and J usage is TRBJ2-7; a weak D match, TRBD1 (5 bases). The germline V gene has CDR1 LNHDA and CDR2 SQIVND (reference sequence). The CDR3 has 16 amino acids. V shed 7 bases and J shed 0 bases, with 19 bases lying between them. The CDR3, as DNA: TGTGCCAGTACCCCGTCCGGAACAGGCATCTCCTACGAGCAGTACTTC. Its translation is CASTPSGTGISYEQYF.

This chain joins TRBV20-1 and TRBJ2-7, with 9 nucleotides matching TRBD2. Germline lookup yields CDR1 DFQATT and CDR2 SNEGSKA (reference sequence). The CDR3 has 15 amino acids. V gave up 2 bases and J gave up 2 bases; unmatched junction bases: 7. The CDR3, as DNA: TGCAGTGCTAGAAAGGGGACTAGCAGTACCTACGAGCAGTACTTC. Amino acids: CSARKGTSSTYEQYF.

The V and J genes are TRBV6-1 and TRBJ1-6; the D gene is possibly TRBD1 (5 bases). CDR3 length equals 17 residues. Germline CDR1 MNHNS, CDR2 SASEGT. Trimming shortened V by 0 bases and J by 6 bases, and 15 bases separated the two germline ends. The CDR3 loop reads CASSEAGDVFTNSPLHF. CDR3 coding DNA: TGTGCCAGCAGTGAAGCAGGGGACGTTTTCACTAATTCACCCCTCCACTTT.

This clonotype was seen repeatedly, ten times or more. The chain is built from TRBV20-1 and TRBJ2-3, with D hard to call. Germline CDR1 reads DFQATT; CDR2 reads SNEGSKA (reference sequence). The CDR3 consists of 15 residues. The ends were cut back, 4 bases at V and 2 bases at J, with 16 bases in the middle. The CDR3 loop is CSANKPPAPTDTQYF. CDR3 coding DNA: TGCAGTGCTAATAAACCGCCAGCCCCCACAGATACGCAGTATTTT.

This clonotype showed up many times. The chain's CDR3 is CATSGRENTGELFF. Here the CDR3 DNA reads TGTGCCACCAGTGGAAGGGAGAACACCGGGGAGCTGTTTTTT. This chain uses TRBV24-1 with TRBJ2-2; D is unresolved. V lost 5 bases to trimming and J lost 1 base, with 7 bases between them. This CDR3 has 14 amino acids. CDR1 and CDR2 from the germline V gene are KGHDR and SFDVKD.

The table lists this clonotype with many counts. This chain uses TRBV5-1 with TRBJ1-1; perhaps TRBD1 as D (6 bases). CDR3 length: 16 residues. The V and J ends lost 1 base and 5 bases respectively, with 18 bases between them. Germline CDR1 reads SGHRS; CDR2 reads YFSETQ. In nucleotides, the CDR3 is TGCGCCAGCAGCTTGCCCGGGTTGACCCAGGGGACTGAAGCTTTCTTT. Translation gives CASSLPGLTQGTEAFF.

The chain has TRBV6-2 or TRBV6-3 and TRBJ2-7, with a possible D match to TRBD1 (6 bases). The germline V gene encodes CDR1 MNHEY and CDR2 SVGEGT. The CDR3 covers 15 residues. The V and J ends lost 7 bases and 4 bases respectively, with 20 bases between them. The CDR3 nucleotides are TGTGCCAGCACCACAGTTAGGACAGCCTATTACGAGCAGTACTTC. Translating gives CASTTVRTAYYEQYF.

V is TRBV6-2 or TRBV6-3 and J is TRBJ2-7; D may correspond to TRBD1 or TRBD2 (5 bases each). Trimming took 2 bases from V and 2 from J, leaving 13 bases between them. The CDR3 consists of 15 residues. Germline values: CDR1 MNHEY, CDR2 SVGEGT. CDR3 loop: CASSYLPGRAYEQYF. CDR3 DNA sequence: TGTGCCAGCAGTTACCTTCCGGGACGGGCCTACGAGCAGTACTTC.

This clonotype appeared many times. The chain couples TRBV12-3 or TRBV12-4 to TRBJ2-7; D is perhaps TRBD1 (6 bases). There are 14 residues in the CDR3. The V end was cut by 6 bases, the J end by 2 bases, with 14 bases between. The CDR3 sequence: CASRPPGHPYEQYF. The CDR3 region has the DNA TGTGCCAGCAGGCCTCCGGGACATCCCTACGAGCAGTACTTC.

This sequence joins TRBV10-3 and TRBJ2-2, with 10 bases lining up with TRBD2. The germline V gene encodes CDR1 ENHRY and CDR2 SYGVKD. The CDR3 has 15 residues. V gave up 10 bases and J gave up 3 bases; unmatched junction bases: 8. The CDR3, as DNA: TGTGCCACCAAATCTAGCGGGGGTGACACCGGGGAGCTGTTTTTT. It codes for CATKSSGGDTGELFF.

V and J are TRBV6-5 and TRBJ2-7, with unresolved D. The germline V gene has CDR1 MNHEY and CDR2 SVGAGI. Trimming cost V 0 bases and J 2 bases, with 8 bases left between them. The CDR3 extends over 14 amino acids. CDR3 sequence (DNA): TGTGCCAGCAGTTACTCTGGCCGTGCCTACGAGCAGTACTTC. Amino acids: CASSYSGRAYEQYF.

The chain joins TRBV5-1 to TRBJ1-1; tentative D call: TRBD1 (5 bases). The CDR3 sequence is 15 residues long. V lost 5 bases to trimming and J lost 1 base, with 15 bases between them. Germline CDR1 reads SGHRS; CDR2 reads YFSETQ. CDR3 protein: CASRPLTAKNTEAFF. The CDR3 bases are TGCGCCAGCAGACCTTTGACAGCAAAGAACACTGAAGCTTTCTTT.

The V gene is TRBV28, the J gene TRBJ1-5; tentative D call: TRBD1 (5 bases). The CDR3 runs to 16 residues. Per germline, CDR1 MDHEN and CDR2 SYDVKM. V was shortened by 7 bases and J by 5 bases, with 21 bases between the two germline ends. CDR3 protein: CASTKTGTPSDQPQHF. The CDR3 DNA sequence: TGTGCCAGCACCAAGACCGGGACCCCGTCGGATCAGCCCCAGCATTTT.

This clonotype was detected many times. The chain recombines TRBV6-5 with TRBJ2-2, with 9 bases lining up with TRBD1. The junction had 7 bases not matched to a gene; V was cut back by 7 bases and J by 4 bases. Germline V gene data show CDR1 as MNHEY and CDR2 as SVGAGI. This CDR3 is built from 15 residues. CDR3 loop: CASIPGQGFTGELFF. The CDR3 DNA reads as TGTGCCAGCATTCCGGGACAGGGCTTCACCGGGGAGCTGTTTTTT.

This clonotype came up many times. The V and J genes are TRBV6-2 or TRBV6-3 and TRBJ2-7, with 9 nucleotides matching TRBD1. The germline V gene has CDR1 MNHEY and CDR2 SVGEGT. With 6 bases clipped from V and 3 bases from J, the junction kept 6 bases outside the gene matches. The CDR3 has 14 amino acids. CDR3: CASRSDRGSYEQYF. The CDR3 DNA is TGTGCCAGCAGATCGGACAGGGGCAGCTACGAGCAGTACTTC.

This clonotype was recorded at least ten times. The chain joins TRBV28 to TRBJ2-7; 7 nucleotides agree with TRBD2. This CDR3 is built from 15 residues. The germline V gene has CDR1 MDHEN and CDR2 SYDVKM. Trimming took 2 bases from V and 0 from J; bases not matched to a gene: 4. The CDR3: CASSLGGGISYEQYF. The CDR3 coding sequence is TGTGCCAGCAGTTTAGGGGGAGGGATCTCCTACGAGCAGTACTTC.

Many counts were recorded for this clonotype. This chain joins TRBV11-1 and TRBJ2-7; D is unresolved. Between the trimmed V and J ends, which lost 5 bases and 2 bases, there was a span of 16 bases. The CDR3 length is 15 residues. Germline lookup yields CDR1 SGHAT and CDR2 FQDESV (reference sequence). The CDR3 is CASSTTGSHPYEQYF. The CDR3 nucleotides read TGTGCCAGCAGCACGACCGGGTCCCATCCCTACGAGCAGTACTTC.

Ten or more counts support this clonotype. V is TRBV11-2 and J is TRBJ1-1, with TRBD1 as a possible D gene (6 bases). The CDR3 runs to 16 residues. In germline, CDR1 is SGHAT, CDR2 FQNNGV. V lost 0 bases, J lost 3 bases, and 14 bases lay in between. The CDR3 is CASSLEGRGGYTEAFF. In DNA form, the CDR3 reads TGTGCCAGCAGCTTAGAGGGCAGGGGAGGGTACACTGAAGCTTTCTTT.

This clonotype has a count of ten or more. One end of the junction varies from germline; a read error may be responsible. V and J are TRBV12-3 or TRBV12-4 and TRBJ2-5; 7 bases agree with TRBD2. The CDR3 consists of 13 residues. The CDR3: CASLRENQETQYF. CDR3 bases: TGTGCCAGCCTGCGGGAGAACCAGGAGACCCAGTACTTC.